The 13 T cell receptor beta chains below come from one sample, sequenced in a study of T cell responses to AZD1222 COVID-19 vaccine. Using immunoSEQ multiplex PCR, the repertoire was profiled, and TCRdb retains in-frame clones only, with some absent. The data show 180,000 or so clones, with approximately 86% seen just once and around 7.9% held by the top ten. This specimen consisted of peripheral blood, obtained on day 0 of AZD1222 vaccination. These receptors were collected from an adult in good health.

This clone came up once. This CDR3 is also generated by other DNA sequences in the sample. The chain joins TRBV7-2 to TRBJ2-7; TRBD2 matches at 12 bases. Per germline, CDR1 SGHTA and CDR2 FQGNSA. Trimming at V came to 1 base and at J to 4 bases, leaving 5 bases not matched to a gene. The CDR3 contains 16 residues. The CDR3 spells CASSLVTSGGTYEQYF. CDR3 nucleotide sequence: TGTGCCAGCAGCTTAGTGACTAGCGGGGGAACTTACGAGCAGTACTTC.

This rearrangement joins TRBV6-5 to TRBJ1-3; D unclear. The CDR3 is 13 residues long. Trimming cost V 6 bases and J 3 bases, with 9 bases left between them. Germline V gene lookup returns CDR1 MNHEY and CDR2 SVGAGI. Here the CDR3 DNA reads TGTGCCAGCAGCGAGACGAATGGAAACACCATATATTTT. Translation gives CASSETNGNTIYF.

This sequence joins TRBV28 and TRBJ2-5, with D perhaps TRBD2 (5 bases). The V and J ends lost 5 bases and 2 bases respectively, with 12 bases between them. Germline V gene sequence: CDR1 MDHEN, CDR2 SYDVKM. This CDR3 comprises 14 residues. This chain's CDR3 is CASSKSPGQETQYF. The CDR3 nucleotides read TGTGCCAGCAGTAAGAGCCCGGGACAAGAGACCCAGTACTTC.

The chain is built from TRBV27 and TRBJ1-2; 7 bases line up with TRBD1. The CDR3 totals 18 residues. Germline-derived CDR1 and CDR2 are MNHEY and SMNVEV (reference sequence). V shed 4 bases and J 2 bases; nucleotides not matched to a gene: 16. The CDR3, as DNA: TGTGCCAGCAGTTCCCGGGACAGTGGCTTGGGGGGGAACTATGGCTACACCTTC. Translated, it gives CASSSRDSGLGGNYGYTF.

The chain carries TRBV19 and TRBJ1-4; D is unclear. There are 14 residues in the CDR3. V was shortened by 0 bases and J by 8 bases, with 10 bases between the two germline ends. Germline assignment: CDR1 LNHDA and CDR2 SQIVND (reference sequence). CDR3 loop: CASSIDITGEKLFF. DNA of the CDR3: TGTGCCAGTAGTATAGACATTACGGGGGAAAAACTGTTTTTT. Looking up the rest from reference TRBV19 and TRBJ1-4 gives the full variable domain: DGGITQSPKYLFRKEGQNVTLSCEQNLNHDAMYWYRQDPGQGLRLIYYSQIVNDFQKGDIAEGYSVSREKKESFPLTVTSAQKNPTAFYLCASSIDITGEKLFFGSGTQLSVL.

The chain has TRBV2 and TRBJ2-7, with 12 bases matching TRBD1. Germline V gene lookup returns CDR1 SNHLY and CDR2 FYNNEI. V trimming: 5 bases; J trimming: 6 bases; junction bases outside the gene matches: 11. The CDR3 consists of 16 residues. CDR3 protein: CASSPLGQGAPTEQYF. The DNA for the CDR3 is TGTGCCAGCAGTCCTCTGGGACAGGGGGCGCCGACCGAGCAGTACTTC. The entire variable domain, with the rest obtained from reference TRBV2 and TRBJ2-7, is as follows: EPEVTQTPSHQVTQMGQEVILRCVPISNHLYFYWYRQILGQKVEFLVSFYNNEISEKSEIFDDQFSVERPDGSNFTLKIRSTKLEDSAMYFCASSPLGQGAPTEQYFGPGTRLTVT.

This clone was seen a few times. V and J are TRBV11-2 and TRBJ1-2; D might be TRBD1 (5 bases). Trimming cost V 5 bases and J 6 bases, with 16 bases left between them. This CDR3 region has 14 residues. Per the germline V gene, CDR1 is SGHAT and CDR2 is FQNNGV. The CDR3 DNA reads TGTGCCAGCAGCGCCCGTACACGGGGGGATGGCTACACCTTC. Residues: CASSARTRGDGYTF.

This chain links TRBV19 with TRBJ2-3, with TRBD2 matching over 9 bases. The J segment lost 6 bases and the V segment lost 4 bases, leaving 17 bases of the junction unmatched. The CDR3 spans 18 residues. Germline V lookup: CDR1 LNHDA, CDR2 SQIVND (reference sequence). The CDR3 sequence: CASSSERGAPRRTDTQYF. The CDR3 DNA follows: TGTGCCAGTAGTAGTGAGCGGGGGGCTCCCCGTCGGACGGATACGCAGTATTTT. The entire variable domain, with the rest obtained from reference TRBV19 and TRBJ2-3, is as follows: DGGITQSPKYLFRKEGQNVTLSCEQNLNHDAMYWYRQDPGQGLRLIYYSQIVNDFQKGDIAEGYSVSREKKESFPLTVTSAQKNPTAFYLCASSSERGAPRRTDTQYFGPGTRLTVL.

With respect to this clone: Other DNA sequences in the sample encode the same CDR3. V gene TRBV6-5 combines with J gene TRBJ2-7; no clear D gene. This CDR3 is built from 12 residues. Germline V lookup: CDR1 MNHEY, CDR2 SVGAGI. The V and J ends lost 5 bases and 4 bases respectively, with 9 bases between them. CDR3 nucleotide sequence: TGTGCCAGCAGTCGAACAGCTTACGAGCAGTACTTC. Translated: CASSRTAYEQYF.

The CDR3 region has the DNA TGTGCCAGCAGTACCACCAGGCAAGGGGGCTACACCTTC. Amino acid sequence: CASSTTRQGGYTF. V and J are TRBV27 and TRBJ1-2; D is ambiguous. Trimming took 5 bases from V and 8 from J, leaving 15 bases between them. This CDR3 is 13 amino acids long. CDR1 and CDR2 (germline): MNHEY, SMNVEV (reference sequence).

The chain carries TRBV19 and TRBJ1-1; no reliable D call. The germline V gene has CDR1 LNHDA and CDR2 SQIVND (reference sequence). CDR3 length: 13 amino acids. V dropped 4 bases and J dropped 5 bases, with 11 bases sitting between them. Here the CDR3 reads CASSTQAGTEAFF. Written as DNA, the CDR3 is TGTGCCAGTAGTACCCAAGCTGGGACTGAAGCTTTCTTT.

Here the CDR3 DNA reads TGTGCCACCAGCAGAGATGTAACGGGGGGCTCGAGGACTGAAGCTTTCTTT. Encoded protein: CATSRDVTGGSRTEAFF. The chain is built from TRBV15 and TRBJ1-1; maybe TRBD1 (6 bases). The CDR3 runs to 17 residues. Germline-derived CDR1 and CDR2 are LNHNV and YYDKDF (reference sequence). The ends were cut back, 0 bases at V and 5 bases at J, with 19 bases in the middle.

The chain couples TRBV6-5 to TRBJ1-2, with D possibly matching TRBD1 (5 bases). The CDR3 length is 15 residues. Trimming left V 5 bases short and J 3 bases short, with 16 bases between. The V gene's germline CDR1 is MNHEY and CDR2 SVGAGI. The CDR3 nucleotides are TGTGCCAGCAGTCTACGCCCGGGGGACTACTATGGCTACACCTTC. The encoded protein is CASSLRPGDYYGYTF.